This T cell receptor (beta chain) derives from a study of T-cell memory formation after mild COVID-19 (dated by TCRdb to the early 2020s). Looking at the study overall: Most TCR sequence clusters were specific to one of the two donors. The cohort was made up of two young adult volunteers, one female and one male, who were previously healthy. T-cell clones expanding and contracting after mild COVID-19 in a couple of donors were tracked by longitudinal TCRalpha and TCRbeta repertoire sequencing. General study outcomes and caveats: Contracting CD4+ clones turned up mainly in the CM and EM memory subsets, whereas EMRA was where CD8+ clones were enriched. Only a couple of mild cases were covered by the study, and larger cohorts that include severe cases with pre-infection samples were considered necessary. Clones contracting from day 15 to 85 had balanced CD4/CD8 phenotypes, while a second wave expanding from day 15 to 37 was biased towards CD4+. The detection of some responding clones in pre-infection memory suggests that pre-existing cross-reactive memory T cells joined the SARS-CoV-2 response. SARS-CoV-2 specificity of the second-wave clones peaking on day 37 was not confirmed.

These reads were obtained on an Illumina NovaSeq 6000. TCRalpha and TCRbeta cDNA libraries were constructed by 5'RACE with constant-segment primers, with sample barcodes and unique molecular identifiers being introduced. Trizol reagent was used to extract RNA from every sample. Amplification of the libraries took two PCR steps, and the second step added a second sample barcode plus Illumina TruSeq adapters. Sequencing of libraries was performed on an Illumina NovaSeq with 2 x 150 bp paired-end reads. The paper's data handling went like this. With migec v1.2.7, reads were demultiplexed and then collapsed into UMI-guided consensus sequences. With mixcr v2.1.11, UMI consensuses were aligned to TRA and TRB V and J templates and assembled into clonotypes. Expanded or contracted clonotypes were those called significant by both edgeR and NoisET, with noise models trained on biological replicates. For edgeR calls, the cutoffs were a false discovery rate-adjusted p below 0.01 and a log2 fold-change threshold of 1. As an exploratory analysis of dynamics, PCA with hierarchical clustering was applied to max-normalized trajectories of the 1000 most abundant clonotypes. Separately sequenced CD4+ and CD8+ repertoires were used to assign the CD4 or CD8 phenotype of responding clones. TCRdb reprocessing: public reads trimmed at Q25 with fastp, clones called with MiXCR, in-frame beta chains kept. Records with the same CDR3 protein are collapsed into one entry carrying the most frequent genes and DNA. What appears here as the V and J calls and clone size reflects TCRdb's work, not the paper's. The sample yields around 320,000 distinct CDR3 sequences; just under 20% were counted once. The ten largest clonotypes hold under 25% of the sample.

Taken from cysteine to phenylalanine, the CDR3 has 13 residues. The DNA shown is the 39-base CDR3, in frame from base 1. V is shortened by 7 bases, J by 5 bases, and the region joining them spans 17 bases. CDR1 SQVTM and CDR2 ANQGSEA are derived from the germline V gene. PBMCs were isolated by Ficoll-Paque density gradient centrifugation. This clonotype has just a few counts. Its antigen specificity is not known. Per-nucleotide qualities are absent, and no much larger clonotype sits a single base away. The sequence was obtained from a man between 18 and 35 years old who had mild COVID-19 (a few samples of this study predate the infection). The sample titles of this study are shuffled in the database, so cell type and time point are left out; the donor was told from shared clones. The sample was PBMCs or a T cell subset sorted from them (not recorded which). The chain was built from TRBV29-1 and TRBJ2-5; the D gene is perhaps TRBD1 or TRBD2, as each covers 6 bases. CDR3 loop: CSAGRGGQETQYF. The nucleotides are TGCAGCGCTGGGAGAGGGGGGCAGGAGACCCAGTACTTC.